These T cell receptor beta chains were read from a single sample in a study of blood T cells in healthy people across ages. TCRdb re-called the 5' RACE reads with MiXCR, one entry per CDR3 protein. Of around 1,700,000 distinct CDR3 sequences in the sample, 28% were seen once. Sequencing was carried out using blood. The receptors originated from a woman aged 30 to 39 in good health. Both conserved end residues are part of each CDR3. A D gene is named only where the DNA matches it firmly. Some rows have no size entry. The others give once, few or many, or a class for an expanded clone.

>TRBV12-3/TRBV12-4|.|TRBJ1-1|.
TGTGCCAGCAGCGACGACAAGCCGAACACTGAAGCTTTCTTT
CASSDDKPNTEAFF
>TRBV12-3/TRBV12-4|few|TRBJ1-2|TRBD1
TGTGCCAGCATGGGGACAGCGGATGGCTACACCTTC
CASMGTADGYTF
>TRBV7-9|.|TRBJ1-1|.
TGTGCCAGCAGTTTGAGCGGGGCGAGGACTGAAGCTTTCTTT
CASSLSGARTEAFF
>TRBV30|few|TRBJ2-2|TRBD1
TGTGCCTGGAGAAGGACAGGGGAAAGGGAGCTGTTTTTT
CAWRRTGERELFF
>TRBV12-3/TRBV12-4|few|TRBJ1-5|.
TGTGCCAGCAGCCGGGGGCGGGACGAGAATCAGCCCCAGCATTTT
CASSRGRDENQPQHF
>TRBV11-2|.|TRBJ1-1|.
TGTGCCAGCAGCTTAGGGGCCCTTTGGACTGAAGCTTTCTTT
CASSLGALWTEAFF
>TRBV5-1|.|TRBJ1-2|TRBD1
TGCGCCAGCCGCGAGGGACAGGAAGATTACTATGGCTACACCTTC
CASREGQEDYYGYTF
>TRBV5-1|.|TRBJ1-4|TRBD1
TGCGCCAGCAGCCCGGGACAGGGGAGCAGTCGGGAAAAACTGTTTTTT
CASSPGQGSSREKLFF
>TRBV20-1|few|TRBJ2-1|TRBD2
TGCAGTGCTAGAGATCTAAGCGGGAGCCCTGAGCAGTTCTTC
CSARDLSGSPEQFF
>TRBV20-1|.|TRBJ2-1|.
TGCAGTGCTAGAGATTATCGTAGCTCCTACAATGAGCAGTTCTTC
CSARDYRSSYNEQFF
>TRBV18|many|TRBJ2-1|.
TGTGCCAGCAGCCCCCTTGGCTCCTACAATGAGCAGTTCTTC
CASSPLGSYNEQFF
>TRBV10-3|.|TRBJ1-4|.
TGTGCCACCGCGGACAGCCCAAATGAAAAACTGTTTTTT
CATADSPNEKLFF
>TRBV5-6|.|TRBJ2-7|.
TGTGCCAGCAAGCTCAGCGGGACACTTTCCTACGAGCAGTACTTC
CASKLSGTLSYEQYF
>TRBV20-1|few|TRBJ2-7|TRBD2
TGCAGTGCTCGCAAGCGGGAGGGCCTCTACGAGCAGTACTTC
CSARKREGLYEQYF
>TRBV15|many|TRBJ2-3|.
TGTGCCACCAGCAGATTTCGGGATACGCAGTATTTT
CATSRFRDTQYF
>TRBV12-3/TRBV12-4|.|TRBJ2-7|.
TGTGCCAGCAGGTTAACGGGTAACTACGAGCAGTACTTC
CASRLTGNYEQYF
>TRBV6-5|.|TRBJ2-7|.
TGTGCCAGCAGGTTGCTCGGGGGCGGGAGCATGGTGGATGAGCAGTACTTC
CASRLLGGGSMVDEQYF
>TRBV5-4|few|TRBJ2-5|TRBD2
TGTGCCAGCAGCCTACCTGAAGGACTAGCGGAAGAGACCCAGTACTTC
CASSLPEGLAEETQYF
>TRBV20-1|.|TRBJ2-5|TRBD2
TGCAGTGCTAGAGATCCTAGCGGGGGGGGAGTTGTGACCCAGTACTTC
CSARDPSGGGVVTQYF
>TRBV28|many|TRBJ2-7|TRBD2
TGTGCCAGCATGGCGGGGGGGCCGTATTACGAGCAGTACTTC
CASMAGGPYYEQYF
>TRBV12-3/TRBV12-4|.|TRBJ2-1|TRBD2
TGTTCCAGCAGCTCGGGACTAGCTCAAGATGAGCAGTTCTTC
CSSSSGLAQDEQFF
>TRBV15|many|TRBJ2-7|.
TGTGCCACCAGCGAAAGCAAACGGCCATACGAGCAGTACTTC
CATSESKRPYEQYF
>TRBV6-1|many|TRBJ2-1|TRBD1
TGTGCCAGCAGTAAACCGGGACAGGGTGCTCACGGGCAATACAATGAGCAGTTCTTC
CASSKPGQGAHGQYNEQFF